This record concerns one T cell receptor beta chain sequence. Antigen: not known. Every donor provided 9.5 to 10 milliliters of peripheral blood. These data originate in a study of blood T cells in healthy people across ages. Study-level information: Capturing about one barcoded beta molecule per two T cells was achieved by template switching. Study-level points and caveats: PBMC samples, being unsorted, prevented any conclusive comparison of naive and antigen-experienced cells.

Germline V gives CDR1 MNHEY, CDR2 SVGEGT. The CDR3 loop spans 13 amino acids. The V and J ends lost 5 bases and 6 bases respectively, with 11 bases between them. Using a J-beta primer mix together with a sample-barcoded 5' primer, a second PCR was run for roughly 7 to 12 cycles. TCRdb reprocessed the 5' RACE reads with MiXCR, giving one entry per CDR3 protein. The data contain 890,000 or so distinct CDR3 sequences, 62% of them singletons. V usage is TRBV6-2 or TRBV6-3 and J usage is TRBJ2-1, with D possibly TRBD1 on 6 matching bases. Sequencing input: blood. The source of this sequence is a young man in good health. The chain's CDR3 is CASSTGTRNEQFF. CDR3 coding DNA: TGTGCCAGCAGTACCGGGACACGCAATGAGCAGTTCTTC.